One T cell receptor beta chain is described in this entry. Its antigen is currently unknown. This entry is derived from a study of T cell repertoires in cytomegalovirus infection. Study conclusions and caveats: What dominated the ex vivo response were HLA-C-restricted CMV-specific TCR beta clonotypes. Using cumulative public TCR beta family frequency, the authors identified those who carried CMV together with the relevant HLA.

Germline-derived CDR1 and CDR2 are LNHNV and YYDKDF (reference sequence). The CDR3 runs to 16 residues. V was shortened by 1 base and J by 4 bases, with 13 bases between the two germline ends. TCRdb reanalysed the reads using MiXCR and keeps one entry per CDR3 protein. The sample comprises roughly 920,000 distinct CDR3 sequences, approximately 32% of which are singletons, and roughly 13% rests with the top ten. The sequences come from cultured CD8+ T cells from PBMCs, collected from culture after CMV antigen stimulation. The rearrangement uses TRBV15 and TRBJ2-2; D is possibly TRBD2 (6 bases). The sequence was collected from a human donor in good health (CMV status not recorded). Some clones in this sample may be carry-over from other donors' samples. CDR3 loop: CATSRGERVGTGELFF. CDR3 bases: TGTGCCACCAGCAGAGGGGAGCGGGTAGGCACCGGGGAGCTGTTTTTT.